This T cell receptor (beta chain) originates from a study of blood T cell repertoires in COVID-19 (dated by TCRdb to the early 2020s). With respect to the entire study: Samples covering the acute and convalescent phases of COVID-19 were provided by collaborators in the United States, Italy and Spain. The prospective study material was composed of cDNA or gDNA derived from T cells, B-cell-depleted T cells, or PBMCs. Subjects who had been exposed to COVID-19, were actively infected with it, or had recovered from it provided the deeply sampled blood TCRbeta repertoires that made up the dataset. The repertoires were released in a freely available public database meant as a resource for research on the immune response to SARS-CoV-2. The samples were drawn from two sources: the first 160 participants of the ongoing ImmuneRACE study, and 1,200 or so subjects contributed by 6 global collaborators. Nearly every sample came with metadata listing a de-identified subject ID, COVID-19 status, age in years and sex. Where available, HLA class I and class II types were obtained from metadata supplied by the sample provider rather than from assay-based typing.

Each collaborating institution followed its own protocols to collect whole blood in K2EDTA tubes. For TCRbeta analysis, collaborator samples were shipped as frozen whole blood, as isolated PBMCs, or as DNA extracted from either sample type. Beyond this particular receptor, the publication reports: Clinical and demographic metadata were provided uncurated, with the amount varying by source and participant.

Of note for this clone: What this receptor recognizes is not known. No clone much larger than this one lies a single base away; base qualities are absent.

The CDR3 runs 12 residues from the cysteine to the phenylalanine. Only CDR3 DNA is held: 36 bases, read in frame from base 1. The germline V gene gives CDR1 as KGHSH and CDR2 as LQKENI. Trimming takes 4 bases from V and 7 bases from J, and the germline ends sit 8 bases apart. TCRbeta CDR3 regions were amplified from genomic DNA using the immunoSEQ Assay, a bias-controlled multiplex PCR. Under the source paper's analysis protocol: The number of nucleated cells in each sample was estimated by amplification of reference gene primers within the assay. To quantify the absolute abundance of each unique TCRbeta CDR3 rearrangement, sequence reads were collapsed and filtered. Productive Simpson clonality was computed per sample as the square root of Simpson's diversity index over productive rearrangements. TCRdb mirrors the immuneACCESS table, restricted to in-frame sequences. Some clones are absent from its copies; in checked studies, under half trace to an unresolved V gene, and the reason for the others is unknown. V and J calls plus clone size are reproduced from that table; the DNA served to infer D and trimming. The sample yields 200,000 or so clones; about 80% were counted once. Approximately 7.2% of the sample is taken by the ten largest.

Rearrangement joined TRBV18 to TRBJ1-5, with the D segment identity uncertain. The TCR comes from a human donor with acute or convalescent COVID-19. The donor label of this sample is uncertain. The sample comprised peripheral blood. This receptor has the CDR3 CASSRPGQPQHF. The nucleotides read TGTGCCAGCTCACGACCCGGGCAGCCCCAGCATTTT.